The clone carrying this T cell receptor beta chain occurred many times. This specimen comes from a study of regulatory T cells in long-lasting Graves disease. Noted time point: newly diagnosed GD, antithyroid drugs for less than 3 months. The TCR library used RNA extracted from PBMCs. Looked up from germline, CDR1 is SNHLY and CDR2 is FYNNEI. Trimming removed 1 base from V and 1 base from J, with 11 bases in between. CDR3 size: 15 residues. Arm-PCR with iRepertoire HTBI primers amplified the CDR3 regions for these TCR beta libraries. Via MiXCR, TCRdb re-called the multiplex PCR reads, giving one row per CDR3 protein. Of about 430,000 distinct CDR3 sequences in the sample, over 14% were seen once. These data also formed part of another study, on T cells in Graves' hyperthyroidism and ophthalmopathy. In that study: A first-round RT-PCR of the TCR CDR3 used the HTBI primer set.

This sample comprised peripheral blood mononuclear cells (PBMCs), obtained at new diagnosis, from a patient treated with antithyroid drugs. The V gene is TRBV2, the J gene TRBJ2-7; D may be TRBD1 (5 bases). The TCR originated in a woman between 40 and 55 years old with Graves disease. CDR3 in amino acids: CASSEEGSYSYEQYF. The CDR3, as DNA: TGTGCCAGCAGTGAAGAGGGGTCCTATTCCTACGAGCAGTACTTC.